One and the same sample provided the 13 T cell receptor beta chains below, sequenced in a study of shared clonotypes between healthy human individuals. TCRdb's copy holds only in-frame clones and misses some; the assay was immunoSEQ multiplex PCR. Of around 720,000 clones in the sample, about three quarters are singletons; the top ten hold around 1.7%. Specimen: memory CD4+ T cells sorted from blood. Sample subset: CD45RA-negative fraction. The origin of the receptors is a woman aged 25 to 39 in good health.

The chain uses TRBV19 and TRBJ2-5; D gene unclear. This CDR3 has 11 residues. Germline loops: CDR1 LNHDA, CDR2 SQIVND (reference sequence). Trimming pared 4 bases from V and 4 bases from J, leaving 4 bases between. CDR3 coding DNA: TGTGCCAGTAGTAGTGGAGAGACCCAGTACTTC. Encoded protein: CASSSGETQYF.

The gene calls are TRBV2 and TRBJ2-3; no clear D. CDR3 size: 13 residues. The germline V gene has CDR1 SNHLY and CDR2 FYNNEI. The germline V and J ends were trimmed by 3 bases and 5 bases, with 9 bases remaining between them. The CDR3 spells CASSDVAGDTQYF. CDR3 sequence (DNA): TGTGCCAGCAGTGACGTGGCAGGAGATACGCAGTATTTT.

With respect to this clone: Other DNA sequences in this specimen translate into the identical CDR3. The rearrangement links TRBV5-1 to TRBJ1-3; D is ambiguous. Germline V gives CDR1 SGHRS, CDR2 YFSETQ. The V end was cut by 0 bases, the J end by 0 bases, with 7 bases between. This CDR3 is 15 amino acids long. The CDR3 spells CASSLDTNSGNTIYF. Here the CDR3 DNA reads TGCGCCAGCAGCTTGGACACCAACTCTGGAAACACCATATATTTT.

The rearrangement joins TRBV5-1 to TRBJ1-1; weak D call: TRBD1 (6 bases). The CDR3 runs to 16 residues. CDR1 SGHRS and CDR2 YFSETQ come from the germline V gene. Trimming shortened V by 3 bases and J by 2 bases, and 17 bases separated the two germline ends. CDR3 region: CASSSTGHLINTEAFF. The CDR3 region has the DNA TGCGCCAGCAGCTCTACGGGACACCTTATTAACACTGAAGCTTTCTTT.

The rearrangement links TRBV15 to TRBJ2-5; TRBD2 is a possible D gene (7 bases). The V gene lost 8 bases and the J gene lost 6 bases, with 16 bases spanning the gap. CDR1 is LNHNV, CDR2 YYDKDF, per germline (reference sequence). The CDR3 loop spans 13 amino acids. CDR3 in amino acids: CATWGAGAKTQYF. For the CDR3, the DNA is TGTGCCACCTGGGGGGCGGGAGCGAAGACCCAGTACTTC.

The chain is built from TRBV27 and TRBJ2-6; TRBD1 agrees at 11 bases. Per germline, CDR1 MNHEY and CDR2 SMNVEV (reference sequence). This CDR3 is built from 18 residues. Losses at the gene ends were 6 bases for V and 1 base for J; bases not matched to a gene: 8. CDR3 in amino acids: CASRRGGQGASGANVLTF. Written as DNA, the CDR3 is TGTGCCAGCAGACGAGGAGGACAGGGGGCTTCTGGGGCCAACGTCCTGACTTTC. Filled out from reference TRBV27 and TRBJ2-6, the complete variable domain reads EAQVTQNPRYLITVTGKKLTVTCSQNMNHEYMSWYRQDPGLGLRQIYYSMNVEVTDKGDVPEGYKVSRKEKRNFPLILESPSPNQTSLYFCASRRGGQGASGANVLTFGAGSRLTVL.

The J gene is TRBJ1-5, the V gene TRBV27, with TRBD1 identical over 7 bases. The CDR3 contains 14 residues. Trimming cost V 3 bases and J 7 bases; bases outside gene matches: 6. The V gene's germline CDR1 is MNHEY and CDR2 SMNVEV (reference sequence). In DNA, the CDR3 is TGTGCCAGCAGTTTGAGGGGGCCAGAGCAGCCCCAGCATTTT. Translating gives CASSLRGPEQPQHF.

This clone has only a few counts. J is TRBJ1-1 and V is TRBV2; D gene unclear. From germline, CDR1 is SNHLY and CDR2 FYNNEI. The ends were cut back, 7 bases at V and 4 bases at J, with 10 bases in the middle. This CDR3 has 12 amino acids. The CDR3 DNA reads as TGTGCCAGCACTGCGGACCTCACTGAAGCTTTCTTT. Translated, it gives CASTADLTEAFF. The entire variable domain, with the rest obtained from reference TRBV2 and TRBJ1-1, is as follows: EPEVTQTPSHQVTQMGQEVILRCVPISNHLYFYWYRQILGQKVEFLVSFYNNEISEKSEIFDDQFSVERPDGSNFTLKIRSTKLEDSAMYFCASTADLTEAFFGQGTRLTVV.

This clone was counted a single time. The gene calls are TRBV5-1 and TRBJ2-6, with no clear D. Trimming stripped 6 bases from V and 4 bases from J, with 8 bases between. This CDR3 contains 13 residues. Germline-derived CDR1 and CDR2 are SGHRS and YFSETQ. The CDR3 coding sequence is TGCGCCAGCAACCTTGGAGGGGCCAACGTCCTGACTTTC. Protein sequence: CASNLGGANVLTF.

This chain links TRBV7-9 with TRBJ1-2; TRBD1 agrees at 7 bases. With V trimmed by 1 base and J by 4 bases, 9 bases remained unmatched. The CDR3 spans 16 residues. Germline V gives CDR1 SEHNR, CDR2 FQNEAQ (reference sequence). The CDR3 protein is CASSLGSGQESYGYTF. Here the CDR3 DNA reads TGTGCCAGCAGCTTAGGGTCCGGACAGGAGTCCTATGGCTACACCTTC.

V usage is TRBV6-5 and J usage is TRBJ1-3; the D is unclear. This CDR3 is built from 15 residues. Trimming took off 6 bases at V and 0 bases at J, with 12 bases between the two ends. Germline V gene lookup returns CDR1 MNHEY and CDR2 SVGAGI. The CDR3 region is CASRARTVSGNTIYF. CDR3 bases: TGTGCCAGCAGGGCCAGGACTGTCTCTGGAAACACCATATATTTT.

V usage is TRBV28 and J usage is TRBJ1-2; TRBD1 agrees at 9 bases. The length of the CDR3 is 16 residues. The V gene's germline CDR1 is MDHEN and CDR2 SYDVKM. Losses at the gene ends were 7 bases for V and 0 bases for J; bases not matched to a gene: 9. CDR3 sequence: CASNSMGQGSNYGYTF. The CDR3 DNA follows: TGTGCCAGCAATTCCATGGGACAGGGATCTAACTATGGCTACACCTTC.

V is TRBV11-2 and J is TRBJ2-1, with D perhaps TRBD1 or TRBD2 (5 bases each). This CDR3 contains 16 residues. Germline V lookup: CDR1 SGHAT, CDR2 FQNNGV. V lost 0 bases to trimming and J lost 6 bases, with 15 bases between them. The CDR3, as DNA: TGTGCCAGCAGCTTAGATCGACTAACAAGGGGCAATGAGCAGTTCTTC. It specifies CASSLDRLTRGNEQFF.